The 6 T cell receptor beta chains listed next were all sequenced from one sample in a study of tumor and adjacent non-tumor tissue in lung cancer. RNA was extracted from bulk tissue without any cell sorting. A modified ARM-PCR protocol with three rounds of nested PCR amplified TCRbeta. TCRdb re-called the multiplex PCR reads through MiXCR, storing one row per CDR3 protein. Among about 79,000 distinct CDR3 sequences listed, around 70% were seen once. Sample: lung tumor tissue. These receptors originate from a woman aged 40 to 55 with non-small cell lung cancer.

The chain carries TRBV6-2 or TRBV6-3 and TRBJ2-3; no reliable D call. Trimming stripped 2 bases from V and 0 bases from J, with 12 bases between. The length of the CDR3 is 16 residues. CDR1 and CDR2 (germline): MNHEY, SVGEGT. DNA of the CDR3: TGTGCCAGCAGTTACGGTGGTCGCTATAGCACAGATACGCAGTATTTT. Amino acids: CASSYGGRYSTDTQYF.

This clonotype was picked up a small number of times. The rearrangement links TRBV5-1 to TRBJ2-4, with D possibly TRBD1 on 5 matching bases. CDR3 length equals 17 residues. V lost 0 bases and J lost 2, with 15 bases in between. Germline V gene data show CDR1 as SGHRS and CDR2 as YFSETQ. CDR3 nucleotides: TGCGCCAGCAGCTTGGGTAGGGGTGGCGGATCCAAAAACATTCAGTACTTC. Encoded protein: CASSLGRGGGSKNIQYF. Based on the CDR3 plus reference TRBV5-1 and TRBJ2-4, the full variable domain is KAGVTQTPRYLIKTRGQQVTLSCSPISGHRSVSWYQQTPGQGLQFLFEYFSETQRNKGNFPGRFSGRQFSNSRSEMNVSTLELGDSALYLCASSLGRGGGSKNIQYFGAGTRLSVL.

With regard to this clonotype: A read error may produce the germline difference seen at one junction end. CDR3 in amino acids: CASSSHYPTNEKLFF. In DNA, the CDR3 is TGTGCCAGCAGCTCTCATTACCCAACTAACGAAAAACTGTTTTTT. This chain connects TRBV6-5 to TRBJ1-4, with D uncertain. CDR1 MNHEY and CDR2 SVGAGI come from the germline V gene. This CDR3 has 15 amino acids.

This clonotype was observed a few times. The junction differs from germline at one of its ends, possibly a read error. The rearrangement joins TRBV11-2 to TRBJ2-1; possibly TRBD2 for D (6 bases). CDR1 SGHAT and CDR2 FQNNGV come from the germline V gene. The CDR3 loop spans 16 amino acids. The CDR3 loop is CVSSLGPLAGRNEQFF. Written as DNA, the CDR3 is TGTGTCAGCAGCTTAGGGCCACTAGCAGGGCGCAATGAGCAATTCTTC.

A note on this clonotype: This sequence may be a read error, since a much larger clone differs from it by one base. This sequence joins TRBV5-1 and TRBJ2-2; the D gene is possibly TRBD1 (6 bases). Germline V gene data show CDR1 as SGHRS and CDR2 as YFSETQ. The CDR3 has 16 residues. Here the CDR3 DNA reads TGCGCCAGCAGCTTACAATCAGGGGTGGCCGCCGGGGATCTGTTCTTT. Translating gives CASSLQSGVAAGDLFF.

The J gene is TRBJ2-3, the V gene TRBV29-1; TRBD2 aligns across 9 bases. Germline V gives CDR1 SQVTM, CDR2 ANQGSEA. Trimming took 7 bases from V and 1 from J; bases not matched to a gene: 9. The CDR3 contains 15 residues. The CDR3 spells CSASSGGSGTDTQYF. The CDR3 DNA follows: TGCAGCGCCAGCAGCGGGGGGAGCGGCACAGATACGCAGTATTTT.